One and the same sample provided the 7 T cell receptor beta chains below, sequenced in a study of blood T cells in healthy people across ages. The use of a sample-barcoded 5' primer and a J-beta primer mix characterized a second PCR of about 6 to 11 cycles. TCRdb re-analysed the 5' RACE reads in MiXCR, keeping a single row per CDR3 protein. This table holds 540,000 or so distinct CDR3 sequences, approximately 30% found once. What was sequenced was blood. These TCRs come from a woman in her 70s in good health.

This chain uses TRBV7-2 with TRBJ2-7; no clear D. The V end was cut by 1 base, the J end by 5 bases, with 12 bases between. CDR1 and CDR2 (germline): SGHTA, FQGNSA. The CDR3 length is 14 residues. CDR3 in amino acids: CASSLGDWSHEQYF. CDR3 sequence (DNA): TGTGCCAGCAGCTTAGGGGATTGGTCCCACGAGCAGTACTTC.

The CDR3 here is CASSPMWPRRNQPQHF. DNA of the CDR3: TGTGCCAGTAGTCCCATGTGGCCGCGTAGAAATCAGCCCCAGCATTTT. V is TRBV19 and J is TRBJ1-5; D unclear. The CDR3 spans 16 residues. Germline V gene sequence: CDR1 LNHDA, CDR2 SQIVND (reference sequence). Trimming removed 5 bases at V and 4 bases at J, with 18 bases between.

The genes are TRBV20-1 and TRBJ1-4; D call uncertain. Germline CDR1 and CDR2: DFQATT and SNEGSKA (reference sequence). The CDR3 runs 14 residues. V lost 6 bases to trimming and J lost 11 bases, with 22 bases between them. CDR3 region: CSAKAPGDRMKLFF. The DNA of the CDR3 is TGCAGTGCCAAAGCCCCAGGTGATCGAATGAAACTGTTTTTT.

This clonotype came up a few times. The CDR3 protein is CASSVSQTGLKGYTF. The CDR3 DNA reads as TGTGCCAGCAGCGTATCCCAGACAGGCCTGAAGGGCTACACCTTC. The chain links TRBV9 to TRBJ1-2; a weak D match, TRBD1 (6 bases). CDR3 size: 15 residues. V dropped 1 base and J dropped 8 bases, with 18 bases sitting between them. CDR1 SGDLS and CDR2 YYNGEE come from the germline V gene.

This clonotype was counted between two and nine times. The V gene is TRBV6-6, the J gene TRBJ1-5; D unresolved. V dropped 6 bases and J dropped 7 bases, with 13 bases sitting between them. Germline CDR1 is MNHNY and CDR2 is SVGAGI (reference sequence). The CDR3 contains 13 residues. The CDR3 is CASSLGALQPQHF. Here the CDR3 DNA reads TGTGCCAGCAGCCTCGGCGCATTGCAGCCCCAGCATTTT.

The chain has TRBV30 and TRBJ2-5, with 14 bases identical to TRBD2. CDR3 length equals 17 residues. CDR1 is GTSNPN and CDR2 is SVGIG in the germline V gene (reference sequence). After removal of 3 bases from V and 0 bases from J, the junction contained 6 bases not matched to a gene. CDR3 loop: CAWRGTSGGSYQETQYF. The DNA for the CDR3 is TGTGCCTGGAGGGGGACTAGCGGGGGTTCATACCAAGAGACCCAGTACTTC.

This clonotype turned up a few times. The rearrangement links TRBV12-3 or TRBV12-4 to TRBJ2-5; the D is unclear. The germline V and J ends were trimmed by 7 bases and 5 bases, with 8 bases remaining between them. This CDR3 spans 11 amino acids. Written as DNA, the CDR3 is TGTGCCAGCACCCTAAGTGAGACCCAGTACTTC. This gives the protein CASTLSETQYF.